The 2 T cell receptor beta chains reported below all come from one sample, sequenced in a study of radiation and T cells in renal cell carcinoma. As to time point: blood 4 weeks post-SBRT, at nephrectomy. Stated treatment: 15 Gy SBRT to primary tumor, nephrectomy 4 weeks later. Sequencing used immunoSEQ multiplex PCR; TCRdb keeps in-frame clones, though not all of them. The data hold around 30,000 clones, with roughly 80% observed a single time. Sample: blood, taken from a patient whose treatment included radiotherapy and nephrectomy. The origin of the receptors is a man aged 60 to 75 with renal cell carcinoma.

The chain couples TRBV18 to TRBJ1-3, with a weak D call TRBD1 (6 bases). Germline loops: CDR1 KGHSH, CDR2 LQKENI. This CDR3 spans 14 amino acids. V was pared by 10 bases and J by 7 bases, with 20 bases between. The CDR3 DNA sequence: TGTGCCACGTCGGGGGGGGCCCCGATTAACACCATATATTTT. This translates into CATSGGAPINTIYF.

This chain joins TRBV6-5 and TRBJ1-2; no definite D call. This CDR3 has 13 residues. Germline V lookup: CDR1 MNHEY, CDR2 SVGAGI. The V gene lost 7 bases and the J gene lost 4 bases, with 13 bases spanning the gap. CDR3 bases: TGTGCCAGCACCTGGGGAGGAAGCTATGGCTACACCTTC. Translated: CASTWGGSYGYTF.